This is a list of T cell receptor beta chains from one sample in a study of T-cell memory formation after mild COVID-19. TCRdb passed the 5' RACE reads through MiXCR, listing each CDR3 protein once. The sample shows about 100,000 distinct CDR3 sequences, roughly 10% of them seen only once. The material sequenced was PBMCs or a T cell subset sorted from them (not recorded which). Receptor source: a man between 18 and 29 years old who had mild COVID-19 (a few samples of this study predate the infection). Cell type and time point are not known. CDR3s include the opening cysteine and the closing phenylalanine or tryptophan. Fields, in order: clone size, J gene, V gene, D gene, CDR3 protein, CDR3 DNA. D genes are given only for firm matches. Only some rows state a clone size, as once, few, many or a class for expanded clones.

few TRBJ1-1 TRBV29-1 TRBD1 CSVKPGQGAFF TGCAGCGTAAAACCGGGACAGGGAGCTTTCTTT
few TRBJ1-2 TRBV4-1 - CASSQAPGRHYGYTF TGCGCCAGCAGCCAAGCCCCAGGACGGCACTATGGCTACACCTTC
- TRBJ1-1 TRBV7-2 - CASSLASTTEAFF TGTGCCAGCAGCTTAGCCTCCACCACTGAAGCTTTCTTT
few TRBJ1-1 TRBV4-1 TRBD1 CASSQVRQGAKTEAFF TGCGCCAGCAGCCAAGTGCGACAGGGGGCAAAGACTGAAGCTTTCTTT
few TRBJ1-5 TRBV6-5 TRBD1 CASSQGQAAYPQHF TGTGCCAGCAGCCAGGGACAGGCCGCGTATCCCCAGCATTTT
- TRBJ1-1 TRBV11-2 - CASSLGPVRSEAFF TGTGCCAGCAGCTTGGGACCCGTGAGGAGTGAAGCTTTCTTT
few TRBJ2-7 TRBV14 TRBD2 CASSPINRGDEQYF TGTGCCAGCAGCCCAATTAACCGGGGGGACGAGCAGTACTTC
- TRBJ1-2 TRBV12-3/TRBV12-4 - CASSPQEGTNYGYTF TGTGCCAGCAGCCCGCAGGAGGGGACTAACTATGGCTACACCTTC
- TRBJ2-5 TRBV25-1 - CASSELTGRTGGTQYF TGTGCCAGCAGTGAACTCACAGGGAGGACCGGAGGGACCCAGTACTTC
- TRBJ1-1 TRBV12-3/TRBV12-4 - CASAAGNTEAFF TGTGCCAGTGCCGCAGGGAACACTGAAGCTTTCTTT
- TRBJ1-1 TRBV7-9 TRBD1 CASTPDRGHTEAFF TGTGCCAGCACCCCGGACAGGGGGCATACTGAAGCTTTCTTT
- TRBJ1-2 TRBV12-3/TRBV12-4 TRBD1 CASSQDRFFRYTF TGTGCCAGCAGCCAGGACAGGTTTTTCCGCTACACCTTC
few TRBJ1-2 TRBV2 - CASNRKADLFGYTF TGTGCCAGCAACCGTAAAGCGGACCTATTTGGCTACACCTTC
few TRBJ2-7 TRBV19 - CASRLTEGSGYEQYF TGTGCCAGTCGTCTGACGGAGGGTTCGGGTTACGAGCAGTACTTC
- TRBJ1-3 TRBV5-1 - CASSSATGSDGNTIYF TGCGCCAGCAGCTCCGCGACAGGTTCGGACGGAAACACCATATATTTT
few TRBJ2-1 TRBV9 TRBD2 CASSVLTSGGGGEQFF TGTGCCAGCAGCGTTCTTACGAGCGGGGGAGGGGGTGAGCAGTTCTTC
- TRBJ2-1 TRBV29-1 - CSAWDIHPEQFF TGCAGCGCTTGGGACATTCACCCGGAGCAGTTCTTC
many TRBJ2-4 TRBV7-8 - CASSLELDPDIQYF TGTGCCAGCAGCTTAGAGTTGGACCCGGACATTCAGTACTTC
few TRBJ2-3 TRBV6-2/TRBV6-3 - CASSYSRWVGDTQYF TGTGCCAGCAGTTACTCGAGATGGGTCGGAGATACGCAGTATTTT